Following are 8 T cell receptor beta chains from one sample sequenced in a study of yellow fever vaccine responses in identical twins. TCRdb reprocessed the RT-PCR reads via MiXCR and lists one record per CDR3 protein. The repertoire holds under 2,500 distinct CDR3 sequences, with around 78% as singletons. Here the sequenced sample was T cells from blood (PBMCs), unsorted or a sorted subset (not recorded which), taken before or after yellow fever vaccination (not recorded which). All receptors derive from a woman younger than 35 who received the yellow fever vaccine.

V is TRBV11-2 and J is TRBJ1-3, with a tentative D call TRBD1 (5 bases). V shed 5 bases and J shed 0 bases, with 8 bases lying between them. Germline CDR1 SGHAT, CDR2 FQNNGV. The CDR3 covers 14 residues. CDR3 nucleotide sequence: TGTGCCAGCAGCAATCAGGGCTCTGGAAACACCATATATTTT. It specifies CASSNQGSGNTIYF.

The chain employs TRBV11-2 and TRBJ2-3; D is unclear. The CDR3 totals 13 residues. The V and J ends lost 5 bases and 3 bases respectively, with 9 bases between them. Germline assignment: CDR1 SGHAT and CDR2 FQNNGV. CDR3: CASSRYLTDTQYF. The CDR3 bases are TGTGCCAGCAGCCGATATCTAACAGATACGCAGTATTTT.

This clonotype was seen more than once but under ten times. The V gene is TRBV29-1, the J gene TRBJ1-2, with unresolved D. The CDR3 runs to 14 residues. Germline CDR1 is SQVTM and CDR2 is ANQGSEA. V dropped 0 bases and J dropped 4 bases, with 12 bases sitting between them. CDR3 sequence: CSVEEGEVGYGYTF. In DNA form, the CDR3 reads TGCAGCGTTGAAGAAGGAGAAGTAGGCTATGGCTACACCTTC.

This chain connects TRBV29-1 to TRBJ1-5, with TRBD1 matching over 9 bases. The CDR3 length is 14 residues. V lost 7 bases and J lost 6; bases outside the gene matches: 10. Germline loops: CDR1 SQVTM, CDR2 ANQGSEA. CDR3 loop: CSATGQGLGQPQHF. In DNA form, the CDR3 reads TGCAGCGCCACTGGACAGGGGTTGGGTCAGCCCCAGCATTTT. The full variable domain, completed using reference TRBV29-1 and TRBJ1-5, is SAVISQKPSRDICQRGTSLTIQCQVDSQVTMMFWYRQQPGQSLTLIATANQGSEATYESGFVIDKFPISRPNLTFSTLTVSNMSPEDSSIYLCSATGQGLGQPQHFGDGTRLSIL.

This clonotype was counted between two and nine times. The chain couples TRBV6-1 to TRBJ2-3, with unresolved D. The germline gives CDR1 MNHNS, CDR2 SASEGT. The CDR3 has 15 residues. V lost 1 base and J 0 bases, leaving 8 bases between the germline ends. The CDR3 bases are TGTGCCAGCAGTGAAGAACCGGCTAGCACAGATACGCAGTATTTT. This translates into CASSEEPASTDTQYF.

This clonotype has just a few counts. Here the CDR3 reads CASSLARGDTEAFF. CDR3 DNA sequence: TGCGCCAGCAGCCTGGCCAGGGGGGACACTGAAGCTTTCTTT. J is TRBJ1-1 and V is TRBV4-1; 7 nucleotides agree with TRBD1. From germline, CDR1 is MGHRA and CDR2 YSYEKL. The CDR3 consists of 14 residues. V lost 4 bases to trimming and J lost 3 bases; unmatched junction nucleotides: 5.

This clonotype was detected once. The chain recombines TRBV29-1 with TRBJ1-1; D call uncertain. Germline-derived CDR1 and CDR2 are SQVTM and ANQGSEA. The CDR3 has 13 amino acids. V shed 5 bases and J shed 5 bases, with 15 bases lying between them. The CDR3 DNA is TGCAGCGTTTGGGTAAGGAAAGGTACTGAAGCTTTCTTT. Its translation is CSVWVRKGTEAFF.

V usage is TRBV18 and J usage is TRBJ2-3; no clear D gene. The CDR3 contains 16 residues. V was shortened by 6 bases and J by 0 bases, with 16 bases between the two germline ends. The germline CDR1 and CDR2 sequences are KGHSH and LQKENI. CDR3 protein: CASSHLPGPSTDTQYF. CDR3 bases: TGTGCCAGCTCGCACCTCCCAGGACCAAGCACAGATACGCAGTATTTT.